These T cell receptor beta chains were read from a single sample in a study of identical twins. TCRdb itself ran the 5' RACE reads through MiXCR, one entry per CDR3 protein. The table lists hundreds of thousands of distinct CDR3 sequences, 18% of them singletons. These data also formed part of another study, on T cells expressing NK-cell markers.

The source material was PBMCs. The receptors come from a woman younger than 35 in good health. Each CDR3 is given with its conserved first and last residue. The D gene is left open where the match is weak. Where a row states a size, it is once, few, many or the class of an expanded clone; other rows omit it.

size,V,D,J,DNA,CDR3
NA,TRBV12-3/TRBV12-4,NA,TRBJ2-1,TGTGCCAGCAGTTTAGAGGGAACATACAATGAGCAGTTCTTC,CASSLEGTYNEQFF
few,TRBV7-9,NA,TRBJ1-2,TGTGCCAGCAGCCCCTCGGTAGCAAGCTATGGCTACACCTTC,CASSPSVASYGYTF
few,TRBV12-3/TRBV12-4,TRBD2,TRBJ2-7,TGTGCCAGCCATAGCGGGAGGGCCTACGAGCAGTACTTC,CASHSGRAYEQYF
NA,TRBV6-1,TRBD1,TRBJ1-6,TGTGCCAGCAGTCGAACAGGGGGCGAGTTGAATTCACCCCTCCACTTT,CASSRTGGELNSPLHF
NA,TRBV29-1,TRBD1,TRBJ1-1,TGCAGCGCATTACAGGGGGCGCTTGAAGCTTTCTTT,CSALQGALEAFF
NA,TRBV6-5,NA,TRBJ2-5,TGTGCCAGCAGTTACGGCGCAGGGGGGTCGCGAGAGACCCAGTACTTC,CASSYGAGGSRETQYF
few,TRBV7-9,NA,TRBJ2-7,TGTGCCAGCAGCTTCCAAGGGGGATATGGCGAGCAGTACTTC,CASSFQGGYGEQYF
few,TRBV20-1,NA,TRBJ1-4,TGCAGTGCTGCACAGGGAGGGAGGAATGAAAAACTGTTTTTT,CSAAQGGRNEKLFF
NA,TRBV5-1,TRBD2,TRBJ2-7,TGCGCCAGCAGCTGGGGACTAGCGAGCGCCGAGCAGTACTTC,CASSWGLASAEQYF
few,TRBV11-2,TRBD2,TRBJ2-5,TGTGCCAGCAGCTTAGAACCCAGCGGGGGATTTGTGACCCAGTACTTC,CASSLEPSGGFVTQYF
NA,TRBV10-3,NA,TRBJ1-2,TGTGCCATCAGTGAGCGCGCAGGGGACTATGGCTACACCTTC,CAISERAGDYGYTF
many,TRBV29-1,NA,TRBJ2-2,TGCAGCGTCTGGGGAGTGGGCGGGGAGCTGTTTTTT,CSVWGVGGELFF
NA,TRBV5-1,NA,TRBJ2-7,TGCGCCAGCAATTACGGGGCCAACGAGCAGTACTTC,CASNYGANEQYF
few,TRBV12-3/TRBV12-4,TRBD2,TRBJ2-7,TGTGCCAGCAGTCTTACGGGGGGAGGCACCTACGAGCAGTACTTC,CASSLTGGGTYEQYF
NA,TRBV6-2/TRBV6-3,TRBD2,TRBJ2-5,TGTGCCAGCAGTTACTATGGCGGGGGCCAAGAGACCCAGTACTTC,CASSYYGGGQETQYF
NA,TRBV29-1,NA,TRBJ1-5,TGCAGCGCTCAACAGGGATCGTCCCAGCCCCAGCATTTT,CSAQQGSSQPQHF
NA,TRBV7-2,TRBD1,TRBJ1-1,TGTGCCAGCAGCTCTCAGGGCAGGGGGACTGAAGCTTTCTTT,CASSSQGRGTEAFF
many,TRBV12-3/TRBV12-4,NA,TRBJ2-7,TGTGCCAGCAGTTTAAGGGAGAGATCCTACGAGCAGTACTTC,CASSLRERSYEQYF
many,TRBV6-5,TRBD1,TRBJ1-3,TGTGCCAGCAGTTCGACAGGGGCTGGAAACACCATATATTTT,CASSSTGAGNTIYF
few,TRBV7-9,NA,TRBJ2-7,TGTGCCAGCAGCTTAGCGCTTACGGGAGCGTACGAGCAGTACTTC,CASSLALTGAYEQYF
few,TRBV11-1,NA,TRBJ1-5,TGTGCCAGCAGCTTAGTCGATAGGGCATCTGAGATTAGCAATCAGCCCCAGCATTTT,CASSLVDRASEISNQPQHF
once,TRBV18,TRBD2,TRBJ2-2,TGTGCCAGCTCACCGATGGGACTAGCGCTCACCGGGGAGCTGTTTTTT,CASSPMGLALTGELFF
few,TRBV6-1,TRBD1,TRBJ1-1,TGTGCCAGCCCGGACAGGAGGGGTGAAGCTTTCTTT,CASPDRRGEAFF
few,TRBV20-1,NA,TRBJ1-2,TGCAGTGCTAGGCTGGACTATGGCTACACCTTC,CSARLDYGYTF
few,TRBV11-2,NA,TRBJ2-3,TGTGCCAGCAGCTACGGGCCTTACACAGATACGCAGTATTTT,CASSYGPYTDTQYF
once,TRBV12-3/TRBV12-4,NA,TRBJ1-5,TGTGCCAGCAGTTTAGGGGCGTCCGAGAATCAGCCCCAGCATTTT,CASSLGASENQPQHF
few,TRBV12-3/TRBV12-4,NA,TRBJ1-2,TGTGCCAGCAGGACAGCTGATGGCTACACCTTC,CASRTADGYTF
NA,TRBV7-9,TRBD1,TRBJ1-2,TGTGCCAGCAGCTCGACAGGGAAGGGCTATGGCTACACCTTC,CASSSTGKGYGYTF
NA,TRBV11-2,NA,TRBJ2-1,TGTGCCAGCAGCCAGACTACCTTTCGCACGAGTGAGCAGTTCTTC,CASSQTTFRTSEQFF
NA,TRBV20-1,TRBD2,TRBJ2-7,TGCAGTGCTAGACTAGCGGGAAATACCTACGAGCAGTACTTC,CSARLAGNTYEQYF
NA,TRBV12-3/TRBV12-4,TRBD1,TRBJ2-7,TGTGCCAGCAGTCAGGGGGACGGGGACGAGCAGTACTTC,CASSQGDGDEQYF
few,TRBV20-1,NA,TRBJ1-1,TGCAGTGCTAGTGCAGGGGAAAACACTGAAGCTTTCTTT,CSASAGENTEAFF
NA,TRBV19,NA,TRBJ2-2,TGTGCCACGCGGCGCGAGCCACGTGGCAACACCGGGGAGCTGTTTTTT,CATRREPRGNTGELFF
many,TRBV5-1,NA,TRBJ2-2,TGCGCCAGCAGCTTGGCTTTCGCAGGCGGCACCGGGGAGCTGTTTTTT,CASSLAFAGGTGELFF
NA,TRBV5-1,NA,TRBJ2-3,TGCGCCAGCAGTACCGAAGCGTCAGATACGCAGTATTTT,CASSTEASDTQYF
NA,TRBV18,NA,TRBJ2-1,TGTGCCAGCTCACCACGGTGGGAGTCAGAATCTGAGCAGTTCTTC,CASSPRWESESEQFF
NA,TRBV5-5,NA,TRBJ1-4,TGTGCCAGCAGCTTGTGGGACTCTTGGAATGAAAAACTGTTTTTT,CASSLWDSWNEKLFF
NA,TRBV27,NA,TRBJ1-1,TGTGCCAGCAGTTTAGGGCGAGATGGGAGGGGCATTGAAGCTTTCTTT,CASSLGRDGRGIEAFF
NA,TRBV6-2/TRBV6-3,NA,TRBJ2-1,TGTGCCAGCAAGGGGGTGATACCCTACAATGAGCAGTTCTTC,CASKGVIPYNEQFF
NA,TRBV4-3,NA,TRBJ2-6,TGCGCCAGCAGCCAAGTGCATCATCAGGGGCAGCCATCTGGGGCCAACGTCCTGACTTTC,CASSQVHHQGQPSGANVLTF
NA,TRBV5-1,NA,TRBJ2-1,TGCGCCAGCAGCCCAGGAATCTCGCCTGCTGAGCAGTTCTTC,CASSPGISPAEQFF
NA,TRBV9,NA,TRBJ2-7,TGTGCCAGCAGCGTCACTGGGGGCTCTTTAGTGTACGAGCAGTACTTC,CASSVTGGSLVYEQYF
few,TRBV25-1,NA,TRBJ2-3,TGTGCCAGCAGTCTCCACGGTAGAATCCGGGACAAACTCACAGATACGCAGTATTTT,CASSLHGRIRDKLTDTQYF
few,TRBV5-1,NA,TRBJ2-1,TGCGCCAGCAGCTTGATACCCGGGAGTCAATACAATGAGCAGTTCTTC,CASSLIPGSQYNEQFF
few,TRBV29-1,NA,TRBJ2-3,TGCAGCGTTGATTTCTCCATCACGCAGTATTTT,CSVDFSITQYF
NA,TRBV20-1,TRBD1,TRBJ2-6,TGCAGTGCTCCGAATACAGGGGCTGGGGCCAACGTCCTGACTTTC,CSAPNTGAGANVLTF
few,TRBV29-1,NA,TRBJ2-1,TGCAGCGTTGCATATCGGGGGTGGGCAAATGAGCAGTTCTTC,CSVAYRGWANEQFF
NA,TRBV20-1,NA,TRBJ2-5,TGCAGTGCTAGAGAGGTAGGAGAGACCCAGTACTTC,CSAREVGETQYF
few,TRBV6-2/TRBV6-3,NA,TRBJ2-7,TGTGCCAGCAGTTACGGGACCTCCTGGGGGCTGTACTTC,CASSYGTSWGLYF
few,TRBV30,NA,TRBJ1-5,TGTGCCTGGAGTGTTGGCAGCAATCAGCCCCAGCATTTT,CAWSVGSNQPQHF
NA,TRBV7-9,NA,TRBJ2-7,TGTGCCAGCAGCTTAAGCGCGGATGAGCAGTACTTC,CASSLSADEQYF
NA,TRBV7-2,TRBD2,TRBJ2-1,TGTGCCAGCAGCTCCAATAGCGGGAGTCGAAATGAGCAGTTCTTC,CASSSNSGSRNEQFF
few,TRBV20-1,TRBD1,TRBJ2-7,TGCAGTGCTAGTGCCCCCACAGGGGGCTACGAGCAGTACTTC,CSASAPTGGYEQYF
few,TRBV20-1,TRBD1,TRBJ1-2,TGCAGTGCTAGCGTCGAGGACAGGGGCAAGGGCTACACCTTC,CSASVEDRGKGYTF
few,TRBV12-3/TRBV12-4,NA,TRBJ2-3,TGTGCCAGCAGTTTAGACCCCGGAGATACGCAGTATTTT,CASSLDPGDTQYF